Sequencing of this T cell receptor beta chain was carried out in a study of T cells in Graves' hyperthyroidism and ophthalmopathy. The overall study: Peripheral blood specimens were obtained at initial diagnosis, prior to any treatment.

The table lists this clonotype with a few counts. Its target is unknown. Amplified TCR beta CDR3 regions came from RNA transcripts. A set of HTBI primers served as the primers for a first-round RT-PCR of the TCR CDR3. TCRdb re-derived calls from the multiplex PCR reads in MiXCR, one entry per CDR3 protein. The repertoire holds hundreds of thousands of distinct CDR3 sequences, with about 15% as singletons. The study excluded patients with uncontrolled infection, other autoimmune disease, pregnancy or lactation. General study findings and limits: Blood also showed most of the thyroid clonotypes that were expanded above 0.001. The model made its ophthalmopathy prediction, and onset followed a median around six months later.

The TCR comes from a woman in her 30s with Graves' hyperthyroidism. Sequenced input: blood.

The CDR3 region is CASSIGGQSYNEQFF. The DNA of the CDR3 is TGTGCCAGTAGTATAGGGGGACAGTCCTACAATGAGCAGTTCTTC. This chain joins TRBV19 and TRBJ2-1, with 7 bases that match TRBD1. Trimming removed 1 base from V and 1 base from J; junction bases left unmatched: 1. CDR1 is LNHDA and CDR2 is SQIVND in the germline V gene (reference sequence). The CDR3 is made up of 15 amino acids.